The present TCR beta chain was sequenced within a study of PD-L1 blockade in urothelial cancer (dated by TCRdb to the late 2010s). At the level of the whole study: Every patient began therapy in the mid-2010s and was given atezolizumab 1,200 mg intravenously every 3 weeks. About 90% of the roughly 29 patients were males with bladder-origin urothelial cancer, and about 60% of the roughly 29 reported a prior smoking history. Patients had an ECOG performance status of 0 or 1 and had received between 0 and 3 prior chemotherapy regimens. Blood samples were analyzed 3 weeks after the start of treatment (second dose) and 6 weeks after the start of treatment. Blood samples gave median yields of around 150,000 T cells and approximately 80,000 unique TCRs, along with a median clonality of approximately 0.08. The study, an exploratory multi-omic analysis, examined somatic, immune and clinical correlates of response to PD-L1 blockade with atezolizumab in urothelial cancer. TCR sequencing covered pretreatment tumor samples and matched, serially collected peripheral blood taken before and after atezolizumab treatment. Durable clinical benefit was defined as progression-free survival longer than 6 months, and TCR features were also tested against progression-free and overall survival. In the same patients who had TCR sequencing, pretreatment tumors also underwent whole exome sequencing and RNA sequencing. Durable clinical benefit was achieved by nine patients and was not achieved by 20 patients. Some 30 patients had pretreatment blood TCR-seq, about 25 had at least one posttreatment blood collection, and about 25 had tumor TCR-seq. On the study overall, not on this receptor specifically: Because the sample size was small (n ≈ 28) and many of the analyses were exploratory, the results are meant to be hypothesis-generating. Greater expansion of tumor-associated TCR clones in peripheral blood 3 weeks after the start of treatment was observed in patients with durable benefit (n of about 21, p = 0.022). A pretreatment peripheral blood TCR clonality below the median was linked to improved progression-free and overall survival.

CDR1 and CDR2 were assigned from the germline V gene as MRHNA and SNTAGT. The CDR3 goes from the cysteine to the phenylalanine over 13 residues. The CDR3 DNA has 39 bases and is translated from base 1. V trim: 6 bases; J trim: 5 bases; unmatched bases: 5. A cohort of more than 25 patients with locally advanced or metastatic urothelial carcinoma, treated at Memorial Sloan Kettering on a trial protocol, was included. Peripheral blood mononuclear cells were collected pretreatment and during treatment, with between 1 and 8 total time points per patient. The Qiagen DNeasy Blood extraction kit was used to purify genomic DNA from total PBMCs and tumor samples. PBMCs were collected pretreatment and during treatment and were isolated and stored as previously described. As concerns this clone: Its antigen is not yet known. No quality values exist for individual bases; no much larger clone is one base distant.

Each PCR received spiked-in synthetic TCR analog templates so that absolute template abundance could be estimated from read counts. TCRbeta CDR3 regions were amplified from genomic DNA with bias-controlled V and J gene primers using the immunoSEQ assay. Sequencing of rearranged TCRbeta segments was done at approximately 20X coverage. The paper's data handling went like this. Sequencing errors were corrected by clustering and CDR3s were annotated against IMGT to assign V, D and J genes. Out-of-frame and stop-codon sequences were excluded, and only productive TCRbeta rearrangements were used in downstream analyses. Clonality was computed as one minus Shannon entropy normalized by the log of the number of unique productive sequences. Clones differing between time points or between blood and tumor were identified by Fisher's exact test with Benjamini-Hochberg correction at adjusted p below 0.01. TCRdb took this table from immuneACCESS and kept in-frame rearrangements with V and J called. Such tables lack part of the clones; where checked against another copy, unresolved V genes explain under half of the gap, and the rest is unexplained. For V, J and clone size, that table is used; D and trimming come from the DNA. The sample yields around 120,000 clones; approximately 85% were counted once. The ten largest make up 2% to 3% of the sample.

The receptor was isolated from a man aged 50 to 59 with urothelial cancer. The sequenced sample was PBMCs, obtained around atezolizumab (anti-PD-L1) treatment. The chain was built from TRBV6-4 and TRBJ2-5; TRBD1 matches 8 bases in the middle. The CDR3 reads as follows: CASSGNRGETQYF. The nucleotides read TGTGCCAGCAGCGGAAACAGGGGGGAGACCCAGTACTTC.